A single T cell receptor (beta chain) is shown here with its context. The data stem from a study of blood T cell repertoires in COVID-19. Study information: Specimens from acute and convalescent COVID-19 originated in the United States, Italy and Spain. PBMCs, B-cell-depleted T cells, or T cells were the source of the cDNA or gDNA that made up the material.

Authors' data handling: From reference gene primer amplification, estimates of nucleated cell counts were derived. Method: immunoSEQ multiplex PCR; TCRdb's copy keeps in-frame clones and lacks some. The D gene and trimming were derived from the DNA, and the V and J assignments and clone size from that table. The sample lists around 280,000 clones; more than 70% were seen once. Germline V CDR1 and CDR2: MNHNY, SVGAGI (reference sequence). After removal of 5 bases from V and 7 bases from J, the junction contained 12 bases not matched to a gene. The CDR3 consists of 16 residues. Enrollment of patients from Seattle took place during active infection, with longitudinal follow-up.

This TCR derives from a woman in her twenties or thirties with COVID-19, enrolled during active disease. The V and J genes are TRBV6-6 and TRBJ2-2; 8 positions agree with TRBD2. The specimen was peripheral blood. CDR3 coding DNA: TGTGCCAGCAGTCCGGGACTTGCGGGGGGACGCGGGGAGCTGTTTTTT. It codes for CASSPGLAGGRGELFF.